This entry lists 22 T cell receptor beta chains sequenced from one sample in a study of T cell responses to AZD1222 COVID-19 vaccine. Profiled with immunoSEQ multiplex PCR; TCRdb holds only in-frame clones, not every one. Among 110,000 to 150,000 clones listed, around 89% were seen once. The sequencing here drew on peripheral blood, taken on day 0 of AZD1222 vaccination. The source is an adult in good health.

The chain employs TRBV29-1 and TRBJ2-5, with TRBD1 matching over 9 bases. Germline-derived CDR1 and CDR2 are SQVTM and ANQGSEA. V shed 4 bases and J 4 bases; nucleotides not matched to a gene: 7. The CDR3 sequence is 14 residues long. The CDR3: CSVAGDRVGETQYF. DNA of the CDR3: TGCAGCGTTGCCGGGGACAGGGTAGGAGAGACCCAGTACTTC.

This chain joins TRBV7-2 and TRBJ1-1; no reliable D call. This CDR3 is built from 14 residues. Per the germline V gene, CDR1 is SGHTA and CDR2 is FQGNSA. Trimming cost V 3 bases and J 5 bases, with 13 bases left between them. In DNA, the CDR3 is TGTGCCAGCAGCTTGTCCGCTAGACCAACTGAAGCTTTCTTT. Protein product: CASSLSARPTEAFF.

CDR3 nucleotides: TGTGCCAGCAGTGACGAAGCGGCTAGCACAGATACGCAGTATTTT. Its protein is CASSDEAASTDTQYF. This chain joins TRBV6-4 and TRBJ2-3, with TRBD2 as a possible D gene (5 bases). The CDR3 consists of 15 residues. CDR1 MRHNA and CDR2 SNTAGT come from the germline V gene. The ends were cut back, 2 bases at V and 0 bases at J, with 9 bases in the middle.

V usage is TRBV25-1 and J usage is TRBJ1-1; D uncertain. Germline CDR1 reads MGHDK; CDR2 reads SYGVNS. The CDR3 totals 10 residues. The V gene lost 4 bases and the J gene lost 5 bases, with 2 bases spanning the gap. The DNA for the CDR3 is TGTGCCAGCAGTGGTACTGAAGCTTTCTTT. This gives the protein CASSGTEAFF.

The chain is built from TRBV15 and TRBJ2-7; 9 bases are a match to TRBD1. Trimming cost V 0 bases and J 5 bases; bases outside gene matches: 5. The CDR3 contains 15 residues. The germline CDR1 and CDR2 sequences are LNHNV and YYDKDF (reference sequence). CDR3 protein: CATSRDLDRGDEQYF. CDR3 bases: TGTGCCACCAGCAGAGATTTGGACAGGGGAGACGAGCAGTACTTC.

J is TRBJ1-4 and V is TRBV19; possibly TRBD1 for D (5 bases). The CDR3 is made up of 16 amino acids. From germline, CDR1 is LNHDA and CDR2 SQIVND (reference sequence). V gave up 9 bases and J gave up 1 base, with 18 bases separating them. The CDR3 region has the DNA TGTGCCAGCACACAGCTCGGGGCCGGAACTAATGAAAAACTGTTTTTT. Translating gives CASTQLGAGTNEKLFF.

This clone appeared a single time. V usage is TRBV11-2 and J usage is TRBJ2-1, with D maybe TRBD1 (6 bases). The germline CDR1 and CDR2 sequences are SGHAT and FQNNGV. There are 15 residues in the CDR3. V gave up 5 bases and J gave up 4 bases, with 15 bases separating them. The CDR3 coding sequence is TGTGCCAGCAGCAGACCGGGACATGTGTACAATGAGCAGTTCTTC. It translates to CASSRPGHVYNEQFF.

The gene calls are TRBV20-1 and TRBJ2-3, with a tentative D call TRBD2 (6 bases). Germline CDR1 DFQATT, CDR2 SNEGSKA (reference sequence). V lost 3 bases, J lost 0 bases, and 13 bases lay in between. The CDR3 is 15 amino acids. This CDR3 reads CSASWGETSTDTQYF. CDR3 sequence (DNA): TGCAGTGCTAGTTGGGGGGAGACGAGCACAGATACGCAGTATTTT.

The genes are TRBV7-9 and TRBJ1-1; a possible D gene is TRBD1 (6 bases). Trimming removed 0 bases at V and 1 base at J, with 9 bases between. The CDR3 has 15 residues. Germline V gene lookup returns CDR1 SEHNR and CDR2 FQNEAQ (reference sequence). The CDR3 region is CASSLAGQRNTEAFF. CDR3 DNA: TGTGCCAGCAGCTTAGCTGGACAGAGGAACACTGAAGCTTTCTTT.

The sample holds one count of this clone. The rearrangement uses TRBV12-5 and TRBJ2-2; TRBD1 matches at 8 bases. V dropped 0 bases and J dropped 4; count of bases not matched to a gene: 4. Germline CDR1 is LGHNT and CDR2 is FRNRAP. This CDR3 has 16 amino acids. CDR3 bases: TGTGCTAGTGGTTTGGTAGTGACAGGGGTCACCGGGGAGCTGTTTTTT. Protein sequence: CASGLVVTGVTGELFF.

The chain has TRBV28 and TRBJ2-7, with D perhaps matching TRBD1 (5 bases). This CDR3 comprises 14 residues. Germline values: CDR1 MDHEN, CDR2 SYDVKM. The V end was cut by 1 base, the J end by 5 bases, with 12 bases between. The CDR3 DNA reads TGTGCCAGCAGTTTATTTACCAGGGCTAACGAGCAGTACTTC. Protein sequence: CASSLFTRANEQYF.

On this clone itself: At one of its ends the junction is not consistent with the germline gene, which may arise from a read error. This chain connects TRBV2 to TRBJ1-2, with D possibly being TRBD1 (5 bases). CDR1 is SNHLY, CDR2 FYNNEI, per germline. The CDR3 loop spans 13 amino acids. CDR3 DNA: TGTGCCAGCAGTGAAGCTAGGAGGGACCTTCGCTACTTC. This codes for CASSEARRDLRYF.

This chain links TRBV5-5 with TRBJ2-7; maybe TRBD1 (5 bases). The ends were cut back, 2 bases at V and 4 bases at J, with 13 bases in the middle. Germline loops: CDR1 SGHKS, CDR2 YYEKEE (reference sequence). This CDR3 contains 14 residues. In DNA form, the CDR3 reads TGTGCCAGCAGCTTTATGCAGGGTTGGTACGAGCAGTACTTC. Residues: CASSFMQGWYEQYF. The full variable domain, in which reference TRBV5-5 and TRBJ2-7 provide the parts outside the CDR3, is DAGVTQSPTHLIKTRGQQVTLRCSPISGHKSVSWYQQVLGQGPQFIFQYYEKEERGRGNFPDRFSARQFPNYSSELNVNALLLGDSALYLCASSFMQGWYEQYFGPGTRLTVT.

This rearrangement joins TRBV14 to TRBJ2-1, with TRBD2 matching over 10 bases. Germline V gives CDR1 SGHDN, CDR2 FVKESK. This CDR3 comprises 16 residues. V gave up 3 bases and J gave up 4 bases; unmatched junction bases: 6. The CDR3 sequence: CASSHPGLAAYNEQFF. The CDR3 nucleotides read TGTGCCAGCAGCCACCCCGGACTAGCGGCTTACAATGAGCAGTTCTTC.

The chain is built from TRBV6-5 and TRBJ1-5; TRBD1 might be the D (5 bases). CDR3 length: 14 amino acids. Trimming took 3 bases from V and 5 from J, leaving 11 bases between them. Germline V gene data show CDR1 as MNHEY and CDR2 as SVGAGI. The CDR3 DNA is TGTGCCAGCAGTTATGGCGGGGCCCATCAGCCCCAGCATTTT. This codes for CASSYGGAHQPQHF.

J is TRBJ2-7 and V is TRBV6-5; possibly TRBD1 for D (6 bases). CDR1 and CDR2 from the germline V gene are MNHEY and SVGAGI. Trimming stripped 10 bases from V and 2 bases from J, with 21 bases between. The CDR3 is made up of 15 amino acids. CDR3: CAISKTQGYPYEQYF. CDR3 nucleotide sequence: TGTGCCATCTCTAAAACACAGGGTTATCCCTACGAGCAGTACTTC.

V gene TRBV28 combines with J gene TRBJ2-6, with D tentatively TRBD2 (5 bases). Germline CDR1 MDHEN, CDR2 SYDVKM. V lost 6 bases and J lost 0, with 9 bases in between. CDR3 length equals 15 residues. CDR3 in DNA: TGTGCCAGCAGCCTAGGGAGCTCTGGGGCCAACGTCCTGACTTTC. Amino acids: CASSLGSSGANVLTF.

J is TRBJ2-1 and V is TRBV3-1 (or the pseudogene TRBV3-2); no reliable D call. CDR1 and CDR2 from the germline V gene are LGHDT and YNNKEL (reference sequence). With 4 bases removed from V and 6 bases from J, the gap between germline ends came to 10 bases. The CDR3 contains 13 residues. The CDR3 here is CASSPGWLNEQFF. Here the CDR3 DNA reads TGTGCCAGCAGCCCCGGTTGGCTCAATGAGCAGTTCTTC.

The chain is built from TRBV7-9 and TRBJ1-5; weak D call: TRBD1 (6 bases). CDR3 length: 16 residues. The V and J ends lost 4 bases and 0 bases respectively, with 13 bases between them. Per germline, CDR1 SEHNR and CDR2 FQNEAQ (reference sequence). The CDR3 DNA reads as TGTGCCAGCAGCTCTCCGGGACATAATAGCAATCAGCCCCAGCATTTT. Protein product: CASSSPGHNSNQPQHF. The whole variable domain, remainder taken from reference TRBV7-9 and TRBJ1-5, is DTGVSQNPRHKITKRGQNVTFRCDPISEHNRLYWYRQTLGQGPEFLTYFQNEAQLEKSRLLSDRFSAERPKGSFSTLEIQRTEQGDSAMYLCASSSPGHNSNQPQHFGDGTRLSIL.

CDR3 DNA: TGCGCCAGCAGCCCCCAACCGGGAAACACCATATATTTT. It translates to CASSPQPGNTIYF. This sequence joins TRBV5-1 and TRBJ1-3; D not resolved. The V gene lost 4 bases and the J gene lost 4 bases, with 9 bases spanning the gap. Germline V lookup: CDR1 SGHRS, CDR2 YFSETQ. There are 13 residues in the CDR3.

This clone was seen just once. The V and J genes are TRBV6-5 and TRBJ2-2, with D hard to call. The ends were cut back, 2 bases at V and 4 bases at J, with 8 bases in the middle. Germline V gene lookup returns CDR1 MNHEY and CDR2 SVGAGI. The CDR3 is 14 amino acids. CDR3 in amino acids: CASSYVPGTGELFF. The CDR3 bases are TGTGCCAGCAGTTACGTCCCAGGCACCGGGGAGCTGTTTTTT.

The gene calls are TRBV4-1 and TRBJ2-7; 7 positions agree with TRBD1. Trimming took 2 bases from V and 1 from J; bases not matched to a gene: 2. Germline values: CDR1 MGHRA, CDR2 YSYEKL. The CDR3 has 14 amino acids. As DNA, the CDR3 is TGCGCCAGCAGCCAACAGGGGGTATCCTACGAGCAGTACTTC. Its translation is CASSQQGVSYEQYF.